The 14 T cell receptor beta chains below all came from one sample that was sequenced in a study of T cells in women clearing cervical HPV infection. The data were produced by immunoSEQ multiplex PCR, yet TCRdb's version contains in-frame clones alone and is incomplete. The sample is made up of more than 25,000 clones, and the top ten hold about 7.8% of it. The sample was blood buffy coat. These receptors were taken from a woman between 18 and 75 years old with a cervical HPV16 infection that either progressed to CIN3+ or cleared (not recorded which).

Comment on this clone: The CDR3 is cut off 3 residues early in the read; its end comes from the germline J gene. V is TRBV5-5 and J is TRBJ2-5, with TRBD1 matching over 9 bases. CDR3 length equals 14 residues. Germline trimming cut 3 bases from V and 3 bases from J; bases unmatched to any gene: 3. Per germline, CDR1 SGHKS and CDR2 YYEKEE (reference sequence). The CDR3 bases that were read are TGTGCCAGCAGCTGGGACAGGGTGGAAGAGACC. Its translation: CASSWDRVEET. The whole CDR3 protein reads CASSWDRVEETQYF.

Regarding this clone: The read falls 3 residues short of the CDR3 end, and the missing part is taken from the germline J gene. The chain carries TRBV19 and TRBJ1-1; possible D gene TRBD1, 5 bases. The CDR3 loop spans 12 amino acids. Germline V gene data show CDR1 as LNHDA and CDR2 as SQIVND (reference sequence). Trimming removed 6 bases from V and 7 bases from J, with 12 bases in between. The CDR3 bases that were read are TGTGCCAGTAGCGCAGGGTCCCTTGAA. Its protein product is CASSAGSLE. The complete CDR3 protein is CASSAGSLEAFF.

In the case of this clone: The read comes to an end 3 residues before the CDR3 does, leaving the germline J gene to fill in the end. V usage is TRBV5-6 and J usage is TRBJ1-3, with no clear D. The CDR3 spans 14 residues. V lost 0 bases and J lost 3, with 7 bases in between. The germline V gene has CDR1 SGHDT and CDR2 YYEEEE. The CDR3 DNA, read in part, is TGTGCCAGCAGCTTGGGGGCAGTTGGAAACACC. Its translation is CASSLGAVGNT. The whole CDR3 sequence reads CASSLGAVGNTIYF. Full variable domain (remainder filled in from reference TRBV5-6 and TRBJ1-3): DAGVTQSPTHLIKTRGQQVTLRCSPKSGHDTVSWYQQALGQGPQFIFQYYEEEERQRGNFPDRFSGHQFPNYSSELNVNALLLGDSALYLCASSLGAVGNTIYFGEGSWLTVV.

The CDR3 loop reads CASSLGLSGGGANVLTF. The sequenced CDR3 bases are TGCGCCAGCAGCTTGGGTCTTAGCGGGGGTGGGGCCAACGTC. The chain combines TRBV5-1 with TRBJ2-6; 9 bases are shared with TRBD2. The read falls 3 residues short of the CDR3 end, and the missing part is taken from the germline J gene. This CDR3 spans 17 amino acids. Germline CDR1 and CDR2: SGHRS and YFSETQ. Trimming removed 0 bases from V and 3 bases from J; junction bases left unmatched: 4.

In regard to this clone: From the germline J gene comes the end of the CDR3, since the read stops 3 residues before it. The genes are TRBV10-1 and TRBJ2-1; D is unresolved. With 8 bases removed from V and 5 bases from J, the gap between germline ends came to 10 bases. Per the germline V gene, CDR1 is WNHNN and CDR2 is SYGVQD (reference sequence). This CDR3 is built from 12 residues. CDR3 amino acids: CASQWANNEQFF. CDR3 DNA (partial): TGCGCCAGCCAGTGGGCAAACAATGAG.

A note on this clone: The read ends 3 residues before the CDR3 terminus; that terminus is restored from the germline J gene. The J gene is TRBJ1-2, the V gene TRBV20-1; maybe TRBD1 (6 bases). The CDR3 loop spans 19 amino acids. Germline V lookup: CDR1 DFQATT, CDR2 SNEGSKA (reference sequence). Deletions cut 2 bases from V and 6 bases from J, with 31 bases between. CDR3 DNA (partial): TGCAGTGCTAGACATACCCCTCGGGACATATGGACAGTTAGTAATGGC. Amino acid sequence: CSARHTPRDIWTVSNG. The complete CDR3 reads CSARHTPRDIWTVSNGYTF.

As regards this clone: The CDR3 end is not reached by the read, which stops 3 residues before it; the germline J gene fills it in. The chain employs TRBV2 and TRBJ1-2, with TRBD1 matching over 8 bases. The CDR3 has 12 amino acids. Germline-derived CDR1 and CDR2 are SNHLY and FYNNEI. The part of the CDR3 DNA that was read is TGTGCCAGCAGGCAGGGGGCAGAGGGC. It translates to CASRQGAEG. The entire CDR3 protein reads CASRQGAEGYTF.

As to this clone: The read comes to an end 3 residues before the CDR3 does, leaving the germline J gene to fill in the end. This sequence joins TRBV2 and TRBJ1-4; 8 bases match TRBD1. This CDR3 is 14 amino acids long. Germline CDR1 and CDR2: SNHLY and FYNNEI. Trimming at V came to 6 bases and at J to 5 bases, leaving 5 bases not matched to a gene. Incomplete CDR3 DNA: TGTGCCAGCAGACCGGGACAGGTCAATGAAAAA. Amino acids: CASRPGQVNEK. The entire CDR3 sequence reads CASRPGQVNEKLFF.

A note on this clone: Sequencing ends 3 residues short of the CDR3 end; the germline J gene provides the rest. V is TRBV5-1 and J is TRBJ1-2; unclear D gene. The CDR3 spans 15 residues. CDR1 SGHRS and CDR2 YFSETQ come from the germline V gene. The CDR3 loop reads CASSPNSGFFYDYTF. The CDR3 DNA, read in part, is TGCGCCAGCAGCCCCAATAGCGGCTTTTTCTACGAC.

Notes on this clone: The read halts 3 residues ahead of the CDR3 end, with the missing end drawn from the germline J gene. This chain uses TRBV19 with TRBJ1-4; no firm D call. This CDR3 is built from 15 residues. Germline assignment: CDR1 LNHDA and CDR2 SQIVND (reference sequence). Between the trimmed V and J ends, which lost 11 bases and 7 bases, there was a span of 23 bases. The sequenced CDR3 bases are TGTGCCGCGGCGGGCGACCTGGGCTGGGGTGAAAAA. It encodes CAAAGDLGWGEK. The CDR3 reads in full as CAAAGDLGWGEKLFF.

Worth noting for this clone: The missing CDR3 end, 3 residues past where the read stops, is filled in from the germline J gene. J is TRBJ2-1 and V is TRBV10-2; a possible D gene is TRBD2 (6 bases). Germline values: CDR1 WSHSY, CDR2 SAAADI. V lost 6 bases to trimming and J lost 0 bases, with 12 bases between them. The length of the CDR3 is 15 residues. CDR3 DNA (partial): TGCGCCAGCAGGGCTAGCGAAAGCTCCTACAATGAG. This translates into CASRASESSYNE. The whole CDR3 region reads CASRASESSYNEQFF.

A word on this clone: The junction does not match germline at one end; this may be a read error. The read is 3 residues too short to cover the CDR3 end, so that end is filled in from the germline J gene. Distinct nucleotide sequences in the sample also encode this CDR3. The rearrangement links TRBV2 to TRBJ1-3; no firm D call. The CDR3 totals 15 residues. Germline-derived CDR1 and CDR2 are SNHLY and FYNNEI. Partial CDR3 DNA: TGTGCCAGCAGTGAGAACCTTAGCTCTGGAAACACA. This translates into CASSENLSSGNT. The entire CDR3 reads CASSENLSSGNTIYF. The full variable domain, in which reference TRBV2 and TRBJ1-3 provide the parts outside the CDR3, is EPEVTQTPSHQVTQMGQEVILRCVPISNHLYFYWYRQILGQKVEFLVSFYNNEISEKSEIFDDQFSVERPDGSNFTLKIRSTKLEDSAMYFCASSENLSSGNTIYFGEGSWLTVV.

For this clone: The CDR3 end is not reached by the read, which stops 3 residues before it; the germline J gene fills it in. The chain uses TRBV28 and TRBJ2-5; 11 bases agree with TRBD1. The junction had 5 bases not matched to a gene; V was cut back by 6 bases and J by 2 bases. There are 15 residues in the CDR3. Germline V CDR1 and CDR2: MDHEN, SYDVKM. CDR3 DNA, as far as it was read: TGTGCCAGCAGCCCCGGGACAGGGGGGCAAGAGACC. Translated: CASSPGTGGQET. The whole CDR3 sequence is CASSPGTGGQETQYF.

A word on this clone: The read comes to an end 3 residues before the CDR3 does, leaving the germline J gene to fill in the end. The chain uses TRBV6-1 and TRBJ2-4, with D possibly TRBD2 on 7 matching bases. Germline lookup yields CDR1 MNHNS and CDR2 SASEGT. The CDR3 has 14 amino acids. The germline V and J ends were trimmed by 0 bases and 5 bases, with 8 bases remaining between them. CDR3 sequence: CASSEAGGENIQYF. CDR3 bases read: TGTGCCAGCAGTGAAGCAGGGGGGGAAAACATT.